The table lists the clone carrying this TCR beta chain with a few counts. Its specificity is unknown. RNA transcripts provided the source from which TCR beta CDR3 regions were amplified. HTBI primers were employed in a first-round RT-PCR of the TCR CDR3. TCRdb itself ran the multiplex PCR reads through MiXCR, one entry per CDR3 protein. In the table there are a few hundred thousand distinct CDR3 sequences, roughly 19% of which are singletons. These data belong to a study of T cells in Graves' hyperthyroidism and ophthalmopathy. Study conclusions and caveats: Patients with ophthalmopathy were separated from those with stable hyperthyroidism by a 13 V-J model.

Diagnoses rested on clinical symptoms, serum thyroxine and TRAb, thyroid ultrasound and orbital computed tomography. Germline values: CDR1 MNHEY, CDR2 SVGAGI. The CDR3 sequence is 17 residues long. The V and J ends lost 0 bases and 0 bases respectively, with 12 bases between them. The J gene is TRBJ2-1, the V gene TRBV6-5; D is ambiguous. Material: blood. This TCR derives from a man aged 45-60 years with Graves' ophthalmopathy. CDR3 sequence (DNA): TGTGCCAGCAGTTACTCCCCGGCCAACCCCTCCTACAATGAGCAGTTCTTC. It translates to CASSYSPANPSYNEQFF.